The present entry profiles one T cell receptor beta chain with its context. Mismatch with germline at one junction end may stem from a read error. These data originate in a study of technical replicates of blood from a few donors. The protocol was immunoSEQ multiplex PCR, while the TCRdb copy is restricted to in-frame clones and leaves out a portion. Found here are around 100,000 clones, approximately 95% of them singletons; the top ten hold about 0.35%. Per germline, CDR1 PRHDT and CDR2 FYEKMQ (reference sequence). The CDR3 length is 13 residues. This receptor was taken from a human donor in good health. This chain joins TRBV13 and TRBJ2-5; D possibly corresponds to TRBD2 (5 bases). Sequencing used T cells isolated from PBMCs. The CDR3 is CASSTDSQATQYF. The CDR3 DNA is TGTGCCAGCAGCACGGACTCTCAAGCGACCCAGTACTTC.